The T cell receptor (beta chain) described here comes from a study of CD8+ T cells in alopecia areata. Study results and caveats: On tofacitinib, scalp and blood still held many of the expanded lesional clones. Normal scalp had lower clonality than lesional scalp, with alopecia totalis/universalis lesions showing this most strongly.

Points on this clone: The antigen is not known.

Treatment in this sample: oral pan-JAK inhibitor, 5-10 mg twice daily. Patients with alopecia areata provided lesional scalp punch biopsies as well as peripheral blood. Sorting of CD4+ and CD8+ T cells was performed on PBMCs. In each case, RNA was isolated and then reverse transcribed into cDNA as the sequencing template. The table came from immunoSEQ multiplex PCR; TCRdb's copy has only in-frame clones and leaves some out. The profile shows some 80,000 clones, 66% of them singletons. This CDR3 has 11 residues. CDR1 is SQVTM and CDR2 is ANQGSEA in the germline V gene. V was clipped by 4 bases and J by 7 bases, with 7 bases between them.

The clonotype originates from a human donor with alopecia areata. The chain couples TRBV29-1 to TRBJ2-2, with D perhaps matching TRBD1 (6 bases). The material sequenced was CD8+ T cells sorted from blood, taken at week 24, from a patient treated with tofacitinib. The CDR3 reads CSVVGGGELFF. Here the CDR3 DNA reads TGCAGCGTTGTAGGGGGCGGGGAGCTGTTTTTT.